This T cell receptor beta chain was recorded in a study of Ad26.COV2.S vaccination and SARS-CoV-2 variants. Background on the study: Intramuscularly, Ad26.COV2.S was given either once or twice, 56 days apart.

This clone was observed a single time. Its specificity is unknown. The germline gives CDR1 LGHDT, CDR2 YNNKEL (reference sequence). Trimming took off 1 base at V and 10 bases at J, with 14 bases between the two ends. This CDR3 spans 15 amino acids. Whole-study findings and limits: Vaccinated and placebo-treated recipients had similar non-spike TCR breadth. Vaccinees displayed broader spike-specific TCR repertoires than placebo recipients.

Clones were sequenced by immunoSEQ multiplex PCR, and TCRdb holds only the in-frame ones, with some missing. The sample has about 350,000 clones, roughly 85% seen once. The sample's treatment: 15 to 20 received Ad26.COV2.S at low or high dose, single or two shots; about 5 received placebo; per-sample allocation not given. Samples came from day 63 after the first vaccine or placebo injection. Wuhan-strain SARS-CoV-2 spike was expressed by the Ad26 vector that made up the vaccine. The receptor's source is a person aged 18-60 years who received the Ad26.COV2.S COVID-19 vaccine or a placebo. The chain uses TRBV3-1 (or the pseudogene TRBV3-2) and TRBJ1-6; the D is unclear. Here the sequenced sample was peripheral blood, taken in a trial of Ad26.COV2.S vaccine versus placebo. The CDR3 protein is CASSQGIRERSPLHF. DNA for the CDR3: TGTGCCAGCAGCCAAGGTATCCGGGAACGATCACCCCTCCACTTT.